These 17 T cell receptor beta chains came from one sample sequenced in a study of radiotherapy plus CTLA-4 blockade in lung cancer. Clones were sequenced by immunoSEQ multiplex PCR, and TCRdb holds only the in-frame ones, with some missing. The table lists tens of thousands of clones, 75% to 90% of them singletons. Sequenced material: peripheral blood, taken from a patient treated with radiotherapy plus ipilimumab. These TCRs come from a human donor with non-small cell lung cancer who had stable disease on radiotherapy plus ipilimumab.

A word on this clone: The junction departs from germline at one end; a sequencing error may be responsible. The chain links TRBV7-9 to TRBJ1-2; perhaps TRBD1 as D (6 bases). The CDR3 consists of 13 residues. Germline V lookup: CDR1 SEHNR, CDR2 FQNEAQ (reference sequence). This CDR3 is CASSLAQSTWGQF. The DNA of the CDR3 is TGTGCCAGCAGCTTAGCGCAATCAACCTGGGGGCAGTTC.

This clone has just one count. The genes are TRBV6-5 and TRBJ2-2, with D maybe TRBD1 (5 bases). With 0 bases removed from V and 5 bases from J, the gap between germline ends came to 10 bases. The germline V gene has CDR1 MNHEY and CDR2 SVGAGI. The CDR3 totals 15 residues. CDR3 nucleotides: TGTGCCAGCAGTTACTCCAATTCAGGGACCGGGGAGCTGTTTTTT. This codes for CASSYSNSGTGELFF.

V gene TRBV6-4 combines with J gene TRBJ1-5; 8 bases match TRBD1. CDR3 size: 17 residues. V was pared by 4 bases and J by 3 bases, with 11 bases of the junction left unmatched. Germline assignment: CDR1 MRHNA and CDR2 SNTAGT. The DNA for the CDR3 is TGTGCCAGCAGTGGCTTGAGACAGGGGTCCTCCAATCAGCCCCAGCATTTT. Amino acids: CASSGLRQGSSNQPQHF.

This chain links TRBV9 with TRBJ2-3, with D perhaps matching TRBD1 (5 bases). The length of the CDR3 is 13 residues. From germline, CDR1 is SGDLS and CDR2 YYNGEE. Trimming removed 0 bases from V and 5 bases from J, with 7 bases in between. The CDR3 sequence: CASSVVQGDTQYF. The DNA of the CDR3 is TGTGCCAGCAGCGTAGTTCAGGGAGATACGCAGTATTTT.

This clone is a singleton in its sample. The chain employs TRBV18 and TRBJ2-1; weak D call: TRBD2 (5 bases). Looked up from germline, CDR1 is KGHSH and CDR2 is LQKENI. The CDR3 spans 14 residues. Trimming stripped 6 bases from V and 5 bases from J, with 14 bases between. The CDR3 DNA sequence: TGTGCCAGCTCCCCTAGCTATGGGAACAATGAGCAGTTCTTC. Amino acid sequence: CASSPSYGNNEQFF. Full variable domain (remainder filled in from reference TRBV18 and TRBJ2-1): NAGVMQNPRHLVRRRGQEARLRCSPMKGHSHVYWYRQLPEEGLKFMVYLQKENIIDESGMPKERFSAEFPKEGPSILRIQQVVRGDSAAYFCASSPSYGNNEQFFGPGTRLTVL.

A few counts support this clone. The chain couples TRBV4-3 to TRBJ1-4; the match to TRBD1 covers 9 bases. The CDR3 is 17 amino acids. Germline V gives CDR1 LGHNA, CDR2 YSLEER. V shed 1 base and J 7 bases; nucleotides not matched to a gene: 10. CDR3 in amino acids: CASSQGGPGQGSEKLFF. In nucleotides, the CDR3 is TGCGCCAGCAGCCAAGGAGGCCCGGGACAGGGAAGTGAAAAACTGTTTTTT.

The chain is built from TRBV5-1 and TRBJ2-5, with TRBD1 matching 9 bases. Germline V CDR1 and CDR2: SGHRS, YFSETQ. The CDR3 has 13 residues. V was clipped by 4 bases and J by 4 bases; unmatched bases: 2. The CDR3 sequence: CASSGTGRETQYF. CDR3 nucleotides: TGCGCCAGCAGCGGGACAGGGAGAGAGACCCAGTACTTC. The full variable domain, with the rest looked up from reference TRBV5-1 and TRBJ2-5, is KAGVTQTPRYLIKTRGQQVTLSCSPISGHRSVSWYQQTPGQGLQFLFEYFSETQRNKGNFPGRFSGRQFSNSRSEMNVSTLELGDSALYLCASSGTGRETQYFGPGTRLLVL.

The V gene is TRBV6-4, the J gene TRBJ2-2, with 7 bases that match TRBD2. Germline V CDR1 and CDR2: MRHNA, SNTAGT. Trimming at V came to 0 bases and at J to 3 bases, leaving 4 bases not matched to a gene. The CDR3 consists of 16 residues. CDR3 coding DNA: TGTGCCAGCAGTGACTCTCCTAGCGGTGACACCGGGGAGCTGTTTTTT. This codes for CASSDSPSGDTGELFF.

The rearrangement uses TRBV30 and TRBJ2-3, with a weak D call TRBD1 (6 bases). Trimming pared 8 bases from V and 2 bases from J, leaving 17 bases between. CDR3 length: 14 amino acids. Germline CDR1 is GTSNPN and CDR2 is SVGIG (reference sequence). The CDR3 loop reads CALGGGIPTDTQYF. CDR3 nucleotide sequence: TGTGCCCTAGGTGGGGGCATACCCACAGATACGCAGTATTTT.

The genes are TRBV6-5 and TRBJ1-5, with D possibly TRBD1 on 5 matching bases. Germline CDR1 and CDR2: MNHEY and SVGAGI. This CDR3 has 13 residues. The V end lost 6 bases, the J end lost 5 bases, and 11 bases lay between the germline ends. The CDR3 spells CASSGDRYQPQHF. Here the CDR3 DNA reads TGTGCCAGCAGCGGAGACAGATATCAGCCCCAGCATTTT.

V is TRBV19 and J is TRBJ2-5; D may be TRBD1 (6 bases). The V end lost 9 bases, the J end lost 3 bases, and 17 bases lay between the germline ends. The CDR3 has 14 residues. The germline V gene encodes CDR1 LNHDA and CDR2 SQIVND (reference sequence). Written as DNA, the CDR3 is TGTGCCAGCACACCGACTCCAGGGGAAGAGACCCAGTACTTC. This encodes CASTPTPGEETQYF.

This chain joins TRBV4-1 and TRBJ2-7; 12 positions agree with TRBD2. The CDR3 is 17 amino acids. The trim removed 0 bases at V and 3 bases at J, leaving 6 bases unmatched. CDR1 is MGHRA and CDR2 is YSYEKL in the germline V gene. CDR3 residues: CASSQDPGLAGFYEQYF. CDR3 in DNA: TGCGCCAGCAGCCAAGATCCCGGACTAGCGGGGTTCTACGAGCAGTACTTC.

The rearrangement links TRBV11-3 to TRBJ2-5; tentative D call: TRBD1 (6 bases). Per the germline V gene, CDR1 is SGHNT and CDR2 is YENEEA. Trimming took 2 bases from V and 3 from J, leaving 7 bases between them. The CDR3 runs to 13 residues. The CDR3 sequence is CASSLTGKETQYF. In DNA, the CDR3 is TGTGCCAGCAGCTTAACAGGGAAAGAGACCCAGTACTTC.

The rearrangement joins TRBV18 to TRBJ2-3; D perhaps matches TRBD1 (6 bases). Trimming took 3 bases from V and 4 from J, leaving 14 bases between them. Germline values: CDR1 KGHSH, CDR2 LQKENI. This CDR3 has 15 residues. CDR3 DNA sequence: TGTGCCAGCTCACCCAGCTTTGGGGGCCCAGATACGCAGTATTTT. This gives the protein CASSPSFGGPDTQYF.

J is TRBJ2-5 and V is TRBV4-1, with D maybe TRBD1 (6 bases). CDR1 and CDR2 from the germline V gene are MGHRA and YSYEKL. Trimming took 3 bases from V and 1 from J, leaving 12 bases between them. The CDR3 length is 15 residues. CDR3 sequence (DNA): TGCGCCAGCAGCCATTCGACAGGTACCCAAGAGACCCAGTACTTC. Translation gives CASSHSTGTQETQYF.

The chain links TRBV27 to TRBJ2-3, with TRBD2 matching over 9 bases. CDR3 length: 17 amino acids. V shed 4 bases, J shed 2 bases, and the junction held 10 bases outside the gene matches. Per germline, CDR1 MNHEY and CDR2 SMNVEV (reference sequence). DNA of the CDR3: TGTGCCAGCAGTTCCCGCGTAGCGGGAGTAGACACAGATACGCAGTATTTT. It translates to CASSSRVAGVDTDTQYF.

The V call is TRBV28, the J call TRBJ2-5; TRBD2 aligns across 10 bases. CDR3 size: 16 residues. Germline assignment: CDR1 MDHEN and CDR2 SYDVKM. V trimming: 7 bases; J trimming: 5 bases; junction bases outside the gene matches: 13. CDR3 amino acids: CASNRPGLAMGETQYF. CDR3 nucleotide sequence: TGTGCCAGCAATCGCCCGGGACTAGCGATGGGGGAGACCCAGTACTTC.